This T cell receptor (beta chain) was recorded in a study of T cells in Graves' hyperthyroidism and ophthalmopathy. It was RNA transcripts that yielded the amplified TCR beta CDR3 regions. Carried out on the TCR CDR3, a first-round RT-PCR used the HTBI primer set. From the multiplex PCR reads, TCRdb called clonotypes with MiXCR, one entry per CDR3 protein. In the table there are a few hundred thousand distinct CDR3 sequences, approximately 15% of which are singletons. Graves' hyperthyroidism was deemed stable given no ophthalmopathy progression within 18 months. Diagnostic decisions used clinical symptoms, serum thyroxine and TRAb, thyroid ultrasound and orbital computed tomography. V was pared by 5 bases and J by 2 bases, with 11 bases of the junction left unmatched. Germline lookup yields CDR1 SNHLY and CDR2 FYNNEI. This CDR3 is built from 17 residues.

This receptor was identified in a woman younger than 30 with Graves' hyperthyroidism. Sequencing was carried out using blood. The genes are TRBV2 and TRBJ2-4; 8 bases line up with TRBD2. CDR3 sequence: CASSRHPGGGTKNIQYF. The CDR3 nucleotides read TGTGCCAGCAGTCGGCACCCGGGAGGGGGAACCAAAAACATTCAGTACTTC.